This TCR beta chain was profiled in a study of T cells in localized non-small cell lung cancer. This clone was seen a few times. Its specificity is unknown. The CDR3 is made up of 16 amino acids. With 2 bases removed from V and 0 bases from J, the gap between germline ends came to 11 bases. Germline V lookup: CDR1 SGHRS, CDR2 YFSETQ. Notes on the study in general: Heterogeneity is still possible, as just one tumor region was sequenced. Adjacent lung was found to contain a median roughly 60 of the top 100 tumor clones. Uninvolved adjacent lung had the highest recorded T cell clonality, with tumor below it. An association was observed between higher blood T cell density and longer overall survival.

The repertoire was sequenced with immunoSEQ multiplex PCR; TCRdb's copy has only in-frame clones and lacks some. There are over 70,000 clones in the sample; about 86% occur only once, and 21% lies in the top ten. This sequence originates from a male donor aged 60 or older with stage III squamous cell lung carcinoma. The genes are TRBV5-1 and TRBJ2-2; a weak D match, TRBD1 (6 bases). The input for sequencing was peripheral blood, taken before any cancer treatment. CDR3 sequence: CASSFRDISNTGELFF. The CDR3 region has the DNA TGCGCCAGCAGCTTCCGGGACATCTCGAACACCGGGGAGCTGTTTTTT.